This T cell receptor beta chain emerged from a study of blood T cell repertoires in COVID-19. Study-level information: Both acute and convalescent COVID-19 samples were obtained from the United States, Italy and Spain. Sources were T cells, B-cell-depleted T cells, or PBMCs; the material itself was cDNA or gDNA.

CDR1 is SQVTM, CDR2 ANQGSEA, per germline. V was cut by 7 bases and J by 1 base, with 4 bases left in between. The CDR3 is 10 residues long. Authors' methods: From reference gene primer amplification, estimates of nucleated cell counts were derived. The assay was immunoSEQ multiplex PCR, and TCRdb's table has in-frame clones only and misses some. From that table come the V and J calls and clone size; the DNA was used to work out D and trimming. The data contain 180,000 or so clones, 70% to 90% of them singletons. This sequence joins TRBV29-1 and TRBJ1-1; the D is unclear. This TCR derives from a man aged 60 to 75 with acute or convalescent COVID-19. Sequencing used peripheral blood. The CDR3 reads CSGENTEAFF. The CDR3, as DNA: TGCAGCGGCGAGAACACTGAAGCTTTCTTT.